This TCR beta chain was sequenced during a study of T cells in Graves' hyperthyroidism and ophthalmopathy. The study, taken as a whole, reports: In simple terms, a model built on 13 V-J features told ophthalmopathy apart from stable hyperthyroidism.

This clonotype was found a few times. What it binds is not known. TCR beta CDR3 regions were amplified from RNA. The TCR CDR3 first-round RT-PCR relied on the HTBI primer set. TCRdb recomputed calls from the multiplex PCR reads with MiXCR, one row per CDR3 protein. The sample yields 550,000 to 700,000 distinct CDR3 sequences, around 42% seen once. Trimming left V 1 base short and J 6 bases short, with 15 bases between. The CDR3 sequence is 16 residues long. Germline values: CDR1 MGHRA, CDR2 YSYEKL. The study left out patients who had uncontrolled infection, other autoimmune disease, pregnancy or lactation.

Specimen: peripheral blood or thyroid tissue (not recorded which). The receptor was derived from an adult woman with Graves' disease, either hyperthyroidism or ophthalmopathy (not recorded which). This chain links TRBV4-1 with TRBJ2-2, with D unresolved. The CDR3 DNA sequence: TGCGCCAGCAGCCAAGTTATGAAGGGTGGGGCCGGGGAGCTGTTTTTT. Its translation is CASSQVMKGGAGELFF.